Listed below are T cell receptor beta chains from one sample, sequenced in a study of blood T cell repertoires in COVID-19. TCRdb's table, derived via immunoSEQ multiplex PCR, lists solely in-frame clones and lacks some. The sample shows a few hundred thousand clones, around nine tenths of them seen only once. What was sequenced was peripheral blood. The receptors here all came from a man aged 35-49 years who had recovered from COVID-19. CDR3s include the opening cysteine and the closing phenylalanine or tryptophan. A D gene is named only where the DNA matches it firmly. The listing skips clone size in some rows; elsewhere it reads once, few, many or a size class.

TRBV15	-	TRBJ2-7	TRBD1	TGTGCCACCAGCAGATCCGGGACAGGGCGAAACGAGCAGTACTTC	CATSRSGTGRNEQYF
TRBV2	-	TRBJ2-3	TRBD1	TGTGCCAGCAGTCGGACAGGGGGGGATAGAGATACGCAGTATTTT	CASSRTGGDRDTQYF
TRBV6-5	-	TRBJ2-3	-	TGTGCCAGCAGTACCCGCGGGGTGGGGCCAGATACGCAGTATTTT	CASSTRGVGPDTQYF
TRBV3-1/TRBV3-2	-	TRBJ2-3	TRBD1	TGTGCCAGCCTTCCCAGGGGGACCTATACGCAGTATTTT	CASLPRGTYTQYF
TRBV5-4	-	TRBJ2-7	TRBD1	TGTGCCAGCAGACATACACCCGCAACAGGGGGCTTATACGAGCAGTACTTC	CASRHTPATGGLYEQYF
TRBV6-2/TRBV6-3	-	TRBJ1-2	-	TGTGCCAGCAGCCCCTTGGTGTTTGCAGGGAATGGCTACACCTTC	CASSPLVFAGNGYTF
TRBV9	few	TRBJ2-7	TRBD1	TGTGCCAGCAGCGTACCTCCGGGACAGGGTCGGGGCGAGCAGTACTTC	CASSVPPGQGRGEQYF
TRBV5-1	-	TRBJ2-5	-	TGCGCCAGCAGCTTGCGGGGAGGACGCGAAGAGACCCAGTACTTC	CASSLRGGREETQYF
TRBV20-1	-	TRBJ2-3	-	TGCAGTGCTCAGATCCCAGATACGCAGTATTTT	CSAQIPDTQYF
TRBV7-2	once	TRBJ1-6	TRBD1	TGTGCCAGCAGCACCGGGGGGACAGGTTCCCCCCTCCACTTT	CASSTGGTGSPLHF
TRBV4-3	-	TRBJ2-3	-	TGCGCCAGCAGCCAAGACGATGGCCTCAATACGCAGTATTTT	CASSQDDGLNTQYF
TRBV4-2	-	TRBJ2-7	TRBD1	TGTGCCAGCAGCCAGAGCCTTAGACAGGGAACCTACGAGCAGTACTTC	CASSQSLRQGTYEQYF
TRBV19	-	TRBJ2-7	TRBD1	TGTGCCTGTAGCCCAGGGGGCTGGGGCGAGCAGTACTTC	CACSPGGWGEQYF
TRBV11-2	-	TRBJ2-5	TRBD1	TGTGCCAGCAGCTTAGGGGGGACAGGGGTGGAGGAGACCCAGTACTTC	CASSLGGTGVEETQYF
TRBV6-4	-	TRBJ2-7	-	TGTGCCAGCAGTGAATATGTGGGCAGTTCCTACGAGCAGTACTTC	CASSEYVGSSYEQYF
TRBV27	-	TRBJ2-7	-	TGTGCCAGCAGTTTATATGGGCGCGAGCAGTACTTC	CASSLYGREQYF
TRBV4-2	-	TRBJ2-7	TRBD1	TGTGCCAGCAGCCAAGTATGGACAGGGAAAGTCTATTCCTACGAGCAGTACTTC	CASSQVWTGKVYSYEQYF
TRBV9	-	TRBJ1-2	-	TGTGCCAGCAGCGTAGGACTGGTCGGGGGCTACACCTTC	CASSVGLVGGYTF
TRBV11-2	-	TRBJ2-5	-	TGTGCCAGCAGCCCGTTCCCGCAGGGGAAACAAGAGACCCAGTACTTC	CASSPFPQGKQETQYF
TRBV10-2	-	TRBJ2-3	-	TGCGCCAGCAGTGAGTTCAAAGATACGCAGTATTTT	CASSEFKDTQYF
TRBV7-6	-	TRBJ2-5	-	TGTGCCAGCAGCCTTGATCTCGGACAAGCGGAGACCCAGTACTTC	CASSLDLGQAETQYF
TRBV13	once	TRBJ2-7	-	TGTGCCAGCAGCTTAGGATCTTACGAGCAGTACTTC	CASSLGSYEQYF
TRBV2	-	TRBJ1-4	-	TGTGCCAGCAGGCGGGCCCCCCTAGAACTGTTTTTT	CASRRAPLELFF
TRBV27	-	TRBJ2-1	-	TGTGCCAGCAGACAATCCGTGCAGGGGGGTGAGCAGTTCTTC	CASRQSVQGGEQFF
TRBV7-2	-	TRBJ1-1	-	TGTGCCAGCAGGCGAGAGATGAACACTGAAGCTTTCTTT	CASRREMNTEAFF
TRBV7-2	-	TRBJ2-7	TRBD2	TGTGCCAGCAGCCCACCGGGACTACGTATTTACGAGCAGTACTTC	CASSPPGLRIYEQYF
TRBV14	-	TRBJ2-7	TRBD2	TGTGCCAGCAGCCAGGGAACTAGCGGGAGGACCTCCTACGAGCAGTACTTC	CASSQGTSGRTSYEQYF
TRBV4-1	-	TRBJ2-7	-	TGCGCCAGCAGCCAGGGCCCTGTAGCGTTCTCCTACGAGCAGTACTTC	CASSQGPVAFSYEQYF
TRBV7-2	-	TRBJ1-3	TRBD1	TGTGCCAGCAGCTTCTGGGACAGGGTTGGAAACACCATATATTTT	CASSFWDRVGNTIYF
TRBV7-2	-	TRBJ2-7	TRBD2	TGTGCCAGCAGGCCTACTAGCGGGAGGGGCAGGAACGAGCAGTACTTC	CASRPTSGRGRNEQYF
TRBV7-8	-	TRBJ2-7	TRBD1	TGTGCCAGCAGCCCACACAGGGGCTGGAACGAGCAGTACTTC	CASSPHRGWNEQYF
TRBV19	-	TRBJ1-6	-	TGTGCCAGTAGTATTAAGACAGTAACTTCCTATAATTCACCCCTCCACTTT	CASSIKTVTSYNSPLHF
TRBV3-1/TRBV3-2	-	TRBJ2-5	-	TGTGCCAGCAGCCAAGTTTCTGGTAGCGGACAAGAGACCCAGTACTTC	CASSQVSGSGQETQYF
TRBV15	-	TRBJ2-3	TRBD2	TGTGCCACCAGCTCAAGGACTAGCGCACGCACAGATACGCAGTATTTT	CATSSRTSARTDTQYF
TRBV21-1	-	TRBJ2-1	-	TGTGCCAGCAGCAGAGGCCGGGACTACAGTAGGGGGGAGCAGTTCTTC	CASSRGRDYSRGEQFF
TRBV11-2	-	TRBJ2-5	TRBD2	TGTGCCAGCAGCTTATTAATCGGGGGGCAAGAGACCCAGTACTTC	CASSLLIGGQETQYF
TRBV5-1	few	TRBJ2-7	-	TGCGCCAGCAGCTTGGGGGCAGGGGTATCCTACGAGCAGTACTTC	CASSLGAGVSYEQYF
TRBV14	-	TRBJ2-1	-	TGTGCCAGCAGCCAACTTGACAGCTACAATGAGCAGTTCTTC	CASSQLDSYNEQFF
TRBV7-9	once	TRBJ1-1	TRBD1	TGTGCCAGCAGCTTAATGGGACAGAGGACTGAAGCTTTCTTT	CASSLMGQRTEAFF
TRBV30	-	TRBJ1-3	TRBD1	TGTGCCTGGAGCAAGGGACAGGGGAAAATCTCTGGAAACACCATATATTTT	CAWSKGQGKISGNTIYF
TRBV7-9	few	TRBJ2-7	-	TGTGCCAGCAGCCCACTCGGATTCTCAGGCTACGAGCAGTACTTC	CASSPLGFSGYEQYF
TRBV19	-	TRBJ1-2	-	TGTGCCAGTGGGGACTGGAACCGAGGATACGGCTACACCTTC	CASGDWNRGYGYTF
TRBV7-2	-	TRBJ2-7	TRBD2	TGTGCCAGCAGCTTGGGGAAGGGACTAGCCTACTACGAGCAGTACTTC	CASSLGKGLAYYEQYF
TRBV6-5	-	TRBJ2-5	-	TGTGCCAGCAGTTACTCCCCCCAGGGGCTGGGCGAGACCCAGTACTTC	CASSYSPQGLGETQYF
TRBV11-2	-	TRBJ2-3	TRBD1	TGTGCCAGCAGCTCTAGGGGGCACGGCACAGATACGCAGTATTTT	CASSSRGHGTDTQYF
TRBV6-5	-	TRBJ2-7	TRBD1	TGTGCCAGCACAATAGACAGGGGAGATTTTGGGCAGTACTTC	CASTIDRGDFGQYF
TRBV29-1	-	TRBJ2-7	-	TGCAGCGTTGCACAGGGCTACGAGCAGTACTTC	CSVAQGYEQYF
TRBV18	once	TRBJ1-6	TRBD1	TGTGCCAGCTCACCGGACAGGGTTACTTCACCCCTCCACTTT	CASSPDRVTSPLHF
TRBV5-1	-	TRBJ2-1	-	TGCGCCAGCAGTCAGGGACTCTACTCCTACAATGAGCAGTTCTTC	CASSQGLYSYNEQFF
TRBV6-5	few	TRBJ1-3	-	TGTGCCAGCAGTTTTGGGGGGGCGCACGGAAACACCATATATTTT	CASSFGGAHGNTIYF
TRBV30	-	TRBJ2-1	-	TGTGCCTGGAGTGCAAAGCCCGCGCGGCTAGCGAGCCGCAATGAGCAGTTCTTC	CAWSAKPARLASRNEQFF
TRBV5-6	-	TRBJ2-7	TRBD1	TGTGCCAGCAGACAGGGGGGCGAGCAGTACTTC	CASRQGGEQYF
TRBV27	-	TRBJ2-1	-	TGTGCCAGCAGTTTAGTAGCGGAGAATTACAATGAGCAGTTCTTC	CASSLVAENYNEQFF
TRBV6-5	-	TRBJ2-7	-	TGTGCCAGCCGCGGTCCCTTCGAGCAGTACTTC	CASRGPFEQYF
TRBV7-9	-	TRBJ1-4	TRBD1	TGTGCCAGCAGCTTAGCGGGCGGGACAGGGAATGAAAAACTGTTTTTT	CASSLAGGTGNEKLFF
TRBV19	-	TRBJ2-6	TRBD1	TGTGCCAGTAGGCAGGGGGCTGTTGGGGCCAACGTCCTGACTTTC	CASRQGAVGANVLTF
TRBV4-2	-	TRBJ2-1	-	TGTGCCAGCAGCGGGGGGTTTAGCTCCTACAATGAGCAGTTCTTC	CASSGGFSSYNEQFF
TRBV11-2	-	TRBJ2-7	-	TGTGCCAGCAGCTTGGGGCACGAGCAGTACTTC	CASSLGHEQYF